Sequencing of this TCR beta chain was carried out in a study of Graves' ophthalmopathy and Graves' hyperthyroidism. Across the whole study: Peripheral blood collection took place at initial diagnosis, before any treatment. Broader study findings: Ophthalmopathy progression prediction by the model yielded a sensitivity of roughly 67% and a specificity of 72% to 75%.

Trimming took 2 bases from V and 7 from J, leaving 11 bases between them. The CDR3 runs 13 residues. Germline V gives CDR1 SGHTA, CDR2 FQGNSA. The authors enrolled newly diagnosed hyperthyroidism patients aged 18 to 65 with under 2 months' duration. The PBMCs originated from over 9 ml of fresh peripheral blood. As regards this clonotype: The antigen remains unidentified.

TCR beta CDR3 amplification used RNA transcripts. Amplification began with first-round RT-PCR using HTBI primers, then second-round multiplex PCR was performed. In TCRdb, the multiplex PCR reads were re-called with MiXCR into one record per CDR3 protein. This table has hundreds of thousands of distinct CDR3 sequences, around a fifth appearing once. The chain uses TRBV7-2 and TRBJ1-1; D gene unclear. The TCR originated in a woman aged 18-30 years with stable Graves' hyperthyroidism. Some clones in this sample may be carry-over from other donors' samples. The sequenced sample consisted of peripheral blood. In DNA form, the CDR3 reads TGTGCCAGCAGCTTATACTCGCTTGGTGAAGCTTTCTTT. Translated: CASSLYSLGEAFF. The full variable domain, its missing parts supplied by reference TRBV7-2 and TRBJ1-1, is GAGVSQSPSNKVTEKGKDVELRCDPISGHTALYWYRQSLGQGLEFLIYFQGNSAPDKSGLPSDRFSAERTGGSVSTLTIQRTQQEDSAVYLCASSLYSLGEAFFGQGTRLTVV.